This T cell receptor (beta chain) was identified in a study of blood T cell repertoires in COVID-19. In the study overall: Researchers got acute and convalescent COVID-19 samples from the United States, Italy and Spain.

Germline loops: CDR1 LGHDT, CDR2 YNNKEL (reference sequence). CDR3 length: 16 amino acids. With 1 base clipped from V and 6 bases from J, the junction kept 7 bases outside the gene matches. Some clones are missing from TCRdb's copy, which holds only in-frame ones; the method was immunoSEQ multiplex PCR. The sample shows 110,000 to 150,000 clones, more than 70% of them seen only once. The chain links TRBV3-1 (or the pseudogene TRBV3-2) to TRBJ2-1; 9 positions match TRBD2. Material for sequencing was peripheral blood. The clonotype originates from a man aged 45-65 years with active or convalescent COVID-19. The CDR3 coding sequence is TGTGCCAGCAGCCAAGGTGGGACTAGCCTACCCAATGAGCAGTTCTTC. Its translation is CASSQGGTSLPNEQFF.